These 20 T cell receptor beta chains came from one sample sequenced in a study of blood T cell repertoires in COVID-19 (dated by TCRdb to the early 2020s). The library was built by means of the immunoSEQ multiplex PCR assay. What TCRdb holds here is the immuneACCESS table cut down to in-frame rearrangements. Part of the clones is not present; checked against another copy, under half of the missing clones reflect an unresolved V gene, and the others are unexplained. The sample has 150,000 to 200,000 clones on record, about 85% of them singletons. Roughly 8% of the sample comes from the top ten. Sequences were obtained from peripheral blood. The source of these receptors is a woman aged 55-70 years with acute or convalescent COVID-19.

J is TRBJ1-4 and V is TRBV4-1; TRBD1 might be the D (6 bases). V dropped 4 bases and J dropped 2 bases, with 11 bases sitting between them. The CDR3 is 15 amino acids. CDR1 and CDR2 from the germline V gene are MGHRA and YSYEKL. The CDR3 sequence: CASSLRQATNEKLFF. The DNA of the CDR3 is TGCGCCAGCAGCCTACGACAGGCTACTAATGAAAAACTGTTTTTT.

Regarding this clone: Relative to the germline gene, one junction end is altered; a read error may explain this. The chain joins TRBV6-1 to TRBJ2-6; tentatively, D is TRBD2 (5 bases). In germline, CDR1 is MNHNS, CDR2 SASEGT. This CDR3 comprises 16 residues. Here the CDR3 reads CASSERGGSRANVLTF. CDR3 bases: TGTGCCAGCAGTGAACGGGGTGGCTCTCGGGCCAACGTCCTGACTTTC.

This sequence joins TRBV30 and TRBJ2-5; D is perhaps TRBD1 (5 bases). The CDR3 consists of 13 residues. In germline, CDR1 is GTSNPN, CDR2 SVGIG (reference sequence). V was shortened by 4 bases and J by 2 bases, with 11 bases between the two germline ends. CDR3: CAWIKGRQETQYF. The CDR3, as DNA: TGTGCCTGGATCAAGGGGCGGCAAGAGACCCAGTACTTC. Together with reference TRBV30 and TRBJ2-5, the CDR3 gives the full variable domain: SQTIHQWPATLVQPVGSPLSLECTVEGTSNPNLYWYRQAAGRGLQLLFYSVGIGQISSEVPQNLSASRPQDRQFILSSKKLLLSDSGFYLCAWIKGRQETQYFGPGTRLLVL.

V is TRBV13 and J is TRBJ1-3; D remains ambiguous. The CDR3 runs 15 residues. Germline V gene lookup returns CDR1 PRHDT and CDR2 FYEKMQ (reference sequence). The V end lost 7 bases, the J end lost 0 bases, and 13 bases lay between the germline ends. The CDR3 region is CASTLGRISGNTIYF. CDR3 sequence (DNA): TGTGCCAGCACCCTAGGGAGGATCTCTGGAAACACCATATATTTT.

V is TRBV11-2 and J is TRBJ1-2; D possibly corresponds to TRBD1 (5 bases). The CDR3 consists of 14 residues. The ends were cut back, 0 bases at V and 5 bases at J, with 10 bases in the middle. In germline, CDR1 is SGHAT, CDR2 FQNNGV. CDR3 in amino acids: CASSLDSRVYGYTF. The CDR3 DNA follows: TGTGCCAGCAGCTTAGATAGCAGGGTTTATGGCTACACCTTC. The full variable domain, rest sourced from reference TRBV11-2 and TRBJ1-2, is EAGVAQSPRYKIIEKRQSVAFWCNPISGHATLYWYQQILGQGPKLLIQFQNNGVVDDSQLPKDRFSAERLKGVDSTLKIQPAKLEDSAVYLCASSLDSRVYGYTFGSGTRLTVV.

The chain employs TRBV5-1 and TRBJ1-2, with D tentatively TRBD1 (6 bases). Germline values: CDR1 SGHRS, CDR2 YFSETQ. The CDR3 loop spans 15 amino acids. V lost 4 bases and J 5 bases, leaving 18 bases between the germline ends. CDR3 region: CASSISRGMGYGYTF. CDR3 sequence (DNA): TGCGCCAGCAGCATCTCCAGGGGCATGGGATATGGCTACACCTTC. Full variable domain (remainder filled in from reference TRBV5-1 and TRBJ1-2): KAGVTQTPRYLIKTRGQQVTLSCSPISGHRSVSWYQQTPGQGLQFLFEYFSETQRNKGNFPGRFSGRQFSNSRSEMNVSTLELGDSALYLCASSISRGMGYGYTFGSGTRLTVV.

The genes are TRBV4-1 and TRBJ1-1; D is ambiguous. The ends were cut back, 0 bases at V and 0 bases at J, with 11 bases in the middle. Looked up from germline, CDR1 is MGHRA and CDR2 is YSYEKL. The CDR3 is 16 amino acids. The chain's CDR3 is CASSQDKYAMNTEAFF. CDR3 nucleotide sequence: TGCGCCAGCAGCCAAGATAAGTACGCGATGAACACTGAAGCTTTCTTT.

The CDR3 reads CASSVREGPDTQYF. CDR3 DNA: TGTGCCAGCAGCGTTCGGGAGGGCCCAGATACGCAGTATTTT. The chain joins TRBV9 to TRBJ2-3, with 8 bases fitting TRBD2. The length of the CDR3 is 14 residues. J lost 4 bases, V lost 2 bases, and 3 bases had no gene match. Germline V gives CDR1 SGDLS, CDR2 YYNGEE.

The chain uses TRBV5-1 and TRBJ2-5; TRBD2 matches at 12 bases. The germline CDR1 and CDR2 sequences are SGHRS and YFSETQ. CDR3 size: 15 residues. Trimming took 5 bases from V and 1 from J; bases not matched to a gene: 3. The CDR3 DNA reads TGCGCCAGCAGGGGACTAGCGGGCCGCCAAGAGACCCAGTACTTC. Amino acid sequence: CASRGLAGRQETQYF.

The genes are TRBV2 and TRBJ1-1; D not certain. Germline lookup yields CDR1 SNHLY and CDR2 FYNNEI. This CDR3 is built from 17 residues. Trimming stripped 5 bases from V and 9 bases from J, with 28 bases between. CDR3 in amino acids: CASSLTPLRRGSTKAFF. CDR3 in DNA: TGTGCCAGCAGTCTAACCCCTCTGAGGCGCGGTAGTACGAAAGCTTTCTTT.

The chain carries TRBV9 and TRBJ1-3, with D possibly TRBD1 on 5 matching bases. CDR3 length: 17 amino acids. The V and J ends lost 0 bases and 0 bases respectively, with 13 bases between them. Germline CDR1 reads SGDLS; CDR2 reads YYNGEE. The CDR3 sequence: CASSVATVQSSGNTIYF. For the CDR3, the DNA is TGTGCCAGCAGCGTAGCGACAGTCCAGAGCTCTGGAAACACCATATATTTT.

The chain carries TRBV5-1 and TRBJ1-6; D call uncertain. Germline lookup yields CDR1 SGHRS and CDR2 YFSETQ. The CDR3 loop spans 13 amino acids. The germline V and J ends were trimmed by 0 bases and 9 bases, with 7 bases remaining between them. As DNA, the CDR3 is TGCGCCAGCAGCTTGGGTCCTATTTCACCCCTCCACTTT. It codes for CASSLGPISPLHF.

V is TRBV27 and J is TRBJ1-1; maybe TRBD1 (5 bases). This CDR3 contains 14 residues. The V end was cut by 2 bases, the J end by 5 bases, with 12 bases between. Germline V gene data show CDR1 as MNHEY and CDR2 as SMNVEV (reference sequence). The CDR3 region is CASSLGGVSTEAFF. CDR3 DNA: TGTGCCAGCAGTTTAGGGGGGGTATCGACTGAAGCTTTCTTT.

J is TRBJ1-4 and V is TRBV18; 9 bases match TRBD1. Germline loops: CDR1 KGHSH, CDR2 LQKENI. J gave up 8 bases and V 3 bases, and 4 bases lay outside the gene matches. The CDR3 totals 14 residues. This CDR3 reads CASSPLGTGEKLFF. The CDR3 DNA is TGTGCCAGCTCACCCCTAGGGACAGGGGAAAAACTGTTTTTT.

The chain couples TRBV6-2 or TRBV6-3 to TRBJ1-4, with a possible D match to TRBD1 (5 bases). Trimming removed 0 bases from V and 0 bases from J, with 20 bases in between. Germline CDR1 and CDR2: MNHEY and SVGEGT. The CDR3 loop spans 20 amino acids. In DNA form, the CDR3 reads TGTGCCAGCAGTTACTCCCCCGGGACGGGGGGACCTGCAACTAATGAAAAACTGTTTTTT. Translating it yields CASSYSPGTGGPATNEKLFF.

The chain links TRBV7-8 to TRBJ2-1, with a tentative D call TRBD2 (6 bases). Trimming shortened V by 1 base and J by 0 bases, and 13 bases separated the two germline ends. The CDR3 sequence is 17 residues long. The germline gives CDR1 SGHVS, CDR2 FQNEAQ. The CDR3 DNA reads TGTGCCAGCAGCTTAGTAGGGCGGGGAAGCTCCTACAATGAGCAGTTCTTC. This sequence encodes CASSLVGRGSSYNEQFF.

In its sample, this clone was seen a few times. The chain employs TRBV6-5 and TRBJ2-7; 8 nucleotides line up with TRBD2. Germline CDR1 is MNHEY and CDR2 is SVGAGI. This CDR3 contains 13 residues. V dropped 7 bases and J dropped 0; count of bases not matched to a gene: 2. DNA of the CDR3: TGTGCCAGCAAAACTAGCGGCTCCTACGAGCAGTACGTC. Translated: CASKTSGSYEQYV.

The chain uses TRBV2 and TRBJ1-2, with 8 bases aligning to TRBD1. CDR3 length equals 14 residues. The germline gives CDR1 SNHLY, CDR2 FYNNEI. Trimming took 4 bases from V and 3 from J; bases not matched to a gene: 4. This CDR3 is CASSGQGSDYGYTF. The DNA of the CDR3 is TGTGCCAGCAGTGGACAGGGGAGTGACTATGGCTACACCTTC.

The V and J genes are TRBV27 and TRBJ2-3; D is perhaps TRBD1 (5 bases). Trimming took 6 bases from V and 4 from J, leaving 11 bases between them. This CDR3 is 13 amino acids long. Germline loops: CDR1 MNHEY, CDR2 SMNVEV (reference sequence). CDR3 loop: CASRFREADTQYF. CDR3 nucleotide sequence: TGTGCCAGCAGGTTCAGGGAAGCAGATACGCAGTATTTT.

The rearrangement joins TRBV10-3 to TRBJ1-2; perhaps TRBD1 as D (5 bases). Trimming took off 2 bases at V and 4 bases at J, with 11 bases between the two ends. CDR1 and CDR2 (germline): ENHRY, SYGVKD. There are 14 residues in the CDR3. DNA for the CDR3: TGTGCCATCAGTGAGGGGGGGGACGGCTATGGCTACACCTTC. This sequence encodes CAISEGGDGYGYTF.